This T cell receptor beta chain came from a study of blood T cells in healthy people across ages. This CDR3 has 14 residues. V was pared by 0 bases and J by 5 bases, with 9 bases between. CDR1 is MNHNY and CDR2 is SVGAGI in the germline V gene (reference sequence). For the second PCR, which ran for roughly 6 to 11 cycles, a sample-barcoded 5' primer and a J-beta primer mix were used. One entry per CDR3 protein, called by TCRdb with MiXCR from the 5' RACE reads. The data contain about 1.1 million distinct CDR3 sequences, around two fifths of them singletons. For every donor, a draw yielded about 10 milliliters of peripheral blood. Total RNA was isolated from each sample in quantities of at least 5 micrograms.

This sequence joins TRBV6-6 and TRBJ2-3, with D perhaps matching TRBD1 (5 bases). The receptor's source is a man aged 18 to 30 in good health. The sequencing sample was made of blood. CDR3 sequence reads: CASSYSQGEDTQYF. The CDR3 nucleotides are TGTGCCAGCAGTTACTCCCAGGGTGAAGATACGCAGTATTTT.